The clone carrying this T cell receptor beta chain came up a few times. This entry comes from a study of shared clonotypes between healthy human individuals. Here immunoSEQ multiplex PCR was the method, and the copy in TCRdb shows in-frame clones only, minus some. The sample includes 100,000 or so clones, roughly 70% of them seen just once. Germline V lookup: CDR1 SGHAT, CDR2 FQNNGV. The CDR3 runs 15 residues. J lost 5 bases, V lost 3 bases, and 4 bases had no gene match. V is TRBV11-2 and J is TRBJ1-1; 12 bases map to TRBD1. The material sequenced was memory CD8+ T cells sorted from blood. Subset reported: CD45RO+ cells pooled with CCR7-negative TemRA cells. The source is a woman younger than 45 in good health. This CDR3 reads CASSLGTGGRTEAFF. DNA for the CDR3: TGTGCCAGCAGCTTGGGGACAGGGGGCCGGACTGAAGCTTTCTTT.